The present T cell receptor beta chain was sequenced within a study of technical replicates of blood from several donors. This table comes from immunoSEQ multiplex PCR, and its TCRdb copy is limited to in-frame clones, with some not included. The sample lists around 83,000 clones, approximately 90% occurring once. The germline V gene has CDR1 MDHEN and CDR2 SYDVKM. The CDR3 sequence is 15 residues long. The germline V and J ends were trimmed by 7 bases and 1 base, with 17 bases remaining between them. The specimen sequenced was T cells isolated from PBMCs. This clonotype originated in a human donor in good health. This chain uses TRBV28 with TRBJ2-7; D perhaps matches TRBD2 (6 bases). CDR3 DNA sequence: TGTGCCAGCAACGCGGGACTTGGGGCATCCTACGAGCAGTACTTC. This translates into CASNAGLGASYEQYF.